Listed here are 26 T cell receptor beta chains from one sample, sequenced in a study of graft-versus-host responses after intestinal transplantation. Assay used: immunoSEQ multiplex PCR; TCRdb lists only in-frame clones, some missing. The sample gives roughly 100,000 clones, approximately 93% of which show up once; roughly 1.2% is in the top ten. These receptors' antigens are unknown. Here the sequenced sample was unstimulated CD8+ T cells sorted from spleen or lymph node cells, taken before intestinal transplant. All receptors derive from a human donor who received an intestinal transplant.

For this clone: The same CDR3 can be traced to other DNA sequences in this sample. The chain employs TRBV7-9 and TRBJ2-2; D unclear. Germline loops: CDR1 SEHNR, CDR2 FQNEAQ (reference sequence). V lost 2 bases, J lost 0 bases, and 4 bases lay in between. The CDR3 is 14 residues long. CDR3 residues: CASSLTANTGELFF. The CDR3 bases are TGTGCCAGCAGCTTAACCGCGAACACCGGGGAGCTGTTTTTT.

The V gene is TRBV18, the J gene TRBJ1-6; D may be TRBD1 (5 bases). This CDR3 is built from 16 residues. Germline V gene lookup returns CDR1 KGHSH and CDR2 LQKENI. Trimming removed 4 bases at V and 7 bases at J, with 17 bases between. The CDR3 is CASSLRTFPVNSPLHF. In DNA, the CDR3 is TGTGCCAGCTCACTGCGGACATTTCCAGTAAATTCACCCCTCCACTTT.

The chain is built from TRBV19 and TRBJ2-1; D remains ambiguous. Trimming took 3 bases from V and 16 from J, leaving 13 bases between them. The CDR3 loop spans 11 amino acids. CDR1 and CDR2 (germline): LNHDA, SQIVND (reference sequence). CDR3 sequence reads: CASSMGYIEFF. The CDR3 region has the DNA TGTGCCAGTAGTATGGGGTACATTGAATTCTTC.

The chain employs TRBV18 and TRBJ2-3; D not certain. CDR1 is KGHSH and CDR2 is LQKENI in the germline V gene. The CDR3 spans 15 residues. V lost 6 bases and J 1 base, leaving 14 bases between the germline ends. The CDR3 is CASSLGRSRTDTQYF. For the CDR3, the DNA is TGTGCCAGCTCGCTAGGCCGGAGCCGCACAGATACGCAGTATTTT.

The chain uses TRBV20-1 and TRBJ2-1, with D unresolved. V was pared by 4 bases and J by 3 bases, with 4 bases between. The CDR3 is made up of 11 amino acids. The germline V gene encodes CDR1 DFQATT and CDR2 SNEGSKA (reference sequence). In DNA, the CDR3 is TGCAGTGCTAACAGCTACAATGAGCAGTTCTTC. Encoded protein: CSANSYNEQFF.

The CDR3 DNA sequence: TGCGCCAGCAGTGAGTTTCTCACTAGCACAGATACGCAGTATTTT. Its protein product is CASSEFLTSTDTQYF. The chain has TRBV10-1 and TRBJ2-3; no clear D. With 1 base removed from V and 0 bases from J, the gap between germline ends came to 8 bases. CDR3 size: 15 residues. From germline, CDR1 is WNHNN and CDR2 SYGVQD (reference sequence).

The chain is built from TRBV6-1 and TRBJ2-7, with 8 bases aligning to TRBD1. CDR3 size: 16 residues. V was pared by 4 bases and J by 6 bases, with 14 bases of the junction left unmatched. From germline, CDR1 is MNHNS and CDR2 SASEGT. Written as DNA, the CDR3 is TGTGCCAGCAGTGGACTCTCGCGACAGGGGATGATCGAGCAGTACTTC. Its protein is CASSGLSRQGMIEQYF.

The V and J genes are TRBV5-6 and TRBJ2-1; D not resolved. Trimming pared 4 bases from V and 0 bases from J, leaving 8 bases between. Germline loops: CDR1 SGHDT, CDR2 YYEEEE. This CDR3 region has 14 residues. The CDR3 region has the DNA TGTGCCAGCAGCCTAGGGTACTCCTACAATGAGCAGTTCTTC. Translated: CASSLGYSYNEQFF. Supplemented by reference TRBV5-6 and TRBJ2-1, the full variable domain reads DAGVTQSPTHLIKTRGQQVTLRCSPKSGHDTVSWYQQALGQGPQFIFQYYEEEERQRGNFPDRFSGHQFPNYSSELNVNALLLGDSALYLCASSLGYSYNEQFFGPGTRLTVL.

V and J are TRBV5-1 and TRBJ1-5, with D unresolved. CDR3 size: 14 residues. Trimming left V 4 bases short and J 4 bases short, with 12 bases between. CDR1 SGHRS and CDR2 YFSETQ come from the germline V gene. Written as DNA, the CDR3 is TGCGCCAGCAGCCCCCTAAATAGGAATCAGCCCCAGCATTTT. Amino acid sequence: CASSPLNRNQPQHF.

The rearrangement joins TRBV4-1 to TRBJ2-5; 11 bases are shared with TRBD2. V was clipped by 6 bases and J by 4 bases; unmatched bases: 10. CDR3 size: 16 residues. Germline V lookup: CDR1 MGHRA, CDR2 YSYEKL. CDR3 residues: CASRELAGAPRETQYF. CDR3 coding DNA: TGCGCCAGCAGGGAACTAGCGGGGGCCCCCCGAGAGACCCAGTACTTC.

The chain has TRBV7-9 and TRBJ2-1; unclear D gene. V shed 5 bases and J shed 6 bases, with 8 bases lying between them. The CDR3 totals 12 residues. Germline loops: CDR1 SEHNR, CDR2 FQNEAQ (reference sequence). The CDR3 is CASSLFGNEQFF. CDR3 DNA: TGTGCCAGCAGCCTCTTCGGCAATGAGCAGTTCTTC.

This clone came up once. The chain couples TRBV4-2 to TRBJ1-3, with a possible D match to TRBD1 (5 bases). The CDR3 spans 20 residues. CDR1 and CDR2 (germline): LGHNA, YNFKEQ. V lost 3 bases and J 0 bases, leaving 24 bases between the germline ends. Here the CDR3 reads CASSHFDRQYGISSGNTIYF. The CDR3 coding sequence is TGTGCCAGCAGCCACTTTGACAGACAGTATGGAATTAGCTCTGGAAACACCATATATTTT.

The chain couples TRBV6-1 to TRBJ1-2, with D perhaps matching TRBD1 (5 bases). CDR3 length: 15 residues. Germline V gene data show CDR1 as MNHNS and CDR2 as SASEGT. V was pared by 6 bases and J by 5 bases, with 19 bases between. The CDR3 sequence: CASSQTGPYTYGYTF. CDR3 DNA sequence: TGTGCCAGCAGCCAGACGGGGCCATATACTTATGGCTACACCTTC.

V usage is TRBV12-5 and J usage is TRBJ1-1; the match to TRBD1 covers 7 bases. The germline V gene has CDR1 LGHNT and CDR2 FRNRAP. With V trimmed by 5 bases and J by 1 base, 4 bases remained unmatched. This CDR3 has 14 residues. The CDR3 is CASGPGTENTEAFF. The CDR3 DNA follows: TGTGCTAGTGGTCCTGGGACAGAGAACACTGAAGCTTTCTTT.

This clone has only one observation. The chain carries TRBV13 and TRBJ2-3, with 9 bases identical to TRBD1. The CDR3 length is 15 residues. Trimming took 4 bases from V and 3 from J; bases not matched to a gene: 5. CDR1 and CDR2 (germline): PRHDT, FYEKMQ (reference sequence). The CDR3 here is CASSWGGQGTDTQYF. In DNA, the CDR3 is TGTGCCAGCAGCTGGGGGGGACAGGGTACAGATACGCAGTATTTT.

This clone was seen only a few times. The chain combines TRBV4-1 with TRBJ2-7; TRBD1 agrees at 9 bases. Germline V gives CDR1 MGHRA, CDR2 YSYEKL. The CDR3 has 14 residues. After removal of 4 bases from V and 2 bases from J, the junction contained 3 bases not matched to a gene. CDR3 protein: CASSLGQGPYEQYF. CDR3 nucleotides: TGCGCCAGCAGCCTGGGACAGGGACCCTACGAGCAGTACTTC.

V is TRBV27 and J is TRBJ2-2, with D possibly matching TRBD2 (5 bases). V gave up 2 bases and J gave up 6 bases, with 10 bases separating them. Germline V gene data show CDR1 as MNHEY and CDR2 as SMNVEV (reference sequence). The CDR3 has 14 amino acids. The CDR3 here is CASSLPRVPGELFF. The DNA for the CDR3 is TGTGCCAGCAGTTTACCGAGGGTTCCCGGGGAGCTGTTTTTT.

The chain links TRBV12-5 to TRBJ1-4; D unresolved. This CDR3 comprises 17 residues. Trimming stripped 0 bases from V and 1 base from J, with 12 bases between. Germline V gene data show CDR1 as LGHNT and CDR2 as FRNRAP. CDR3 sequence (DNA): TGTGCTAGTGGTTTGGTCCTACTCGGACGAACTAATGAAAAACTGTTTTTT. Translating gives CASGLVLLGRTNEKLFF.

Of note for this clone: One junction end disagrees with the germline gene, perhaps due to a read error. Other DNA sequences in the sample encode the same CDR3. The rearrangement joins TRBV7-6 to TRBJ2-3, with D perhaps assigned TRBD1 or TRBD2 (5 bases each). The CDR3 length is 14 residues. From germline, CDR1 is SGHVS and CDR2 FNYEAQ. This CDR3 reads CASSLVGGPDTQYF. The DNA for the CDR3 is TGCGCCAGCAGCTTAGTTGGGGGTCCGGATACGCAGTATTTT.

The chain uses TRBV28 and TRBJ2-3, with 7 bases aligning to TRBD2. Per germline, CDR1 MDHEN and CDR2 SYDVKM. The length of the CDR3 is 14 residues. Trimming cost V 5 bases and J 4 bases; bases outside gene matches: 6. The CDR3 coding sequence is TGTGCCAGCAGTACTATAAGCGGGGCAGATACGCAGTATTTT. This translates into CASSTISGADTQYF.

The gene calls are TRBV11-3 and TRBJ1-6, with 7 bases fitting TRBD1. Germline V gene sequence: CDR1 SGHNT, CDR2 YENEEA. The CDR3 is 18 residues long. J gave up 10 bases and V 4 bases, and 19 bases lay outside the gene matches. CDR3 coding DNA: TGTGCCAGCAGCTCTCTCACCCCCACGACAGGGCGTCGATCACCCCTCCACTTT. Translation: CASSSLTPTTGRRSPLHF.

This chain joins TRBV2 and TRBJ2-7; 7 bases line up with TRBD1. The CDR3 is 15 amino acids. Germline values: CDR1 SNHLY, CDR2 FYNNEI. The J segment lost 3 bases and the V segment lost 6 bases, leaving 11 bases of the junction unmatched. The CDR3 DNA reads TGTGCCAGCAGGATGTACCGGGACAGACTCTACGAGCAGTACTTC. Its protein is CASRMYRDRLYEQYF.

This rearrangement joins TRBV4-1 to TRBJ2-3; D is possibly TRBD2 (5 bases). Trimming shortened V by 0 bases and J by 1 base, and 17 bases separated the two germline ends. This CDR3 is built from 18 residues. The germline V gene encodes CDR1 MGHRA and CDR2 YSYEKL. The DNA for the CDR3 is TGCGCCAGCAGCCAAGATCCGGGTAGTAGCGAAGGCACAGATACGCAGTATTTT. The encoded protein is CASSQDPGSSEGTDTQYF.

V usage is TRBV9 and J usage is TRBJ2-3; 13 bases are shared with TRBD2. Germline assignment: CDR1 SGDLS and CDR2 YYNGEE. The CDR3 has 16 amino acids. J lost 2 bases, V lost 4 bases, and 4 bases had no gene match. CDR3 in DNA: TGTGCCAGCAGCCGGACTAGCGGGGGACTCACAGATACGCAGTATTTT. Its translation is CASSRTSGGLTDTQYF.

This clone occurred once. V gene TRBV5-6 combines with J gene TRBJ2-1; D might be TRBD2 (7 bases). Deletions cut 5 bases from V and 8 bases from J, with 20 bases between. Germline loops: CDR1 SGHDT, CDR2 YYEEEE. There are 15 residues in the CDR3. CDR3 protein: CASSLGGVRQYEQFF. For the CDR3, the DNA is TGTGCCAGCAGTCTAGGGGGGGTAAGACAATATGAGCAGTTCTTC.

This rearrangement joins TRBV27 to TRBJ2-7; 11 bases are shared with TRBD2. This CDR3 has 15 amino acids. V lost 7 bases, J lost 5 bases, and 10 bases stayed unmatched. Germline-derived CDR1 and CDR2 are MNHEY and SMNVEV (reference sequence). CDR3 loop: CASKVLAGGPHEQYF. The DNA of the CDR3 is TGTGCCAGCAAGGTGTTAGCGGGGGGGCCACACGAGCAGTACTTC.